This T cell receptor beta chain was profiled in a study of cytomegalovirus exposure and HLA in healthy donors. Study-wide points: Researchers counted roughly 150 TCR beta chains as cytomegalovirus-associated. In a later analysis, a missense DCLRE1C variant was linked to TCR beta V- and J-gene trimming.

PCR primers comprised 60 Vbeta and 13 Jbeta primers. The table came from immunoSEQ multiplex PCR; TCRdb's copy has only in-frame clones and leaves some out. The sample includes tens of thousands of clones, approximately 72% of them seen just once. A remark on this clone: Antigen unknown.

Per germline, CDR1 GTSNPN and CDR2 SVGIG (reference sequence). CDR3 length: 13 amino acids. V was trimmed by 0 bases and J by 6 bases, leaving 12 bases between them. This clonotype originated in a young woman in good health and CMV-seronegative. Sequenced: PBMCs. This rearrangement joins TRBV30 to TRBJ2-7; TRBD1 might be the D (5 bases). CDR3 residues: CAWSVQDLGEQYF. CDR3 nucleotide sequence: TGTGCCTGGAGTGTACAGGATCTCGGCGAGCAGTACTTC.